Shown below are 6 T cell receptor beta chains from a single sample sequenced in a study of blood T cell repertoires in COVID-19. Some clones are missing from TCRdb's copy, which holds only in-frame ones; the method was immunoSEQ multiplex PCR. The sample holds under 200,000 clones, around 84% seen once. Material: peripheral blood. The origin of the receptors is a man aged 40-55 years with acute or convalescent COVID-19.

The V and J genes are TRBV19 and TRBJ1-2, with 9 bases fitting TRBD1. Germline loops: CDR1 LNHDA, CDR2 SQIVND (reference sequence). Trimming at V came to 6 bases and at J to 3 bases, leaving 14 bases not matched to a gene. The CDR3 runs to 17 residues. CDR3 protein: CASRIDRGNVLHYGYTF. The CDR3 nucleotides read TGTGCCAGTAGGATCGACAGGGGGAACGTTCTACACTATGGCTACACCTTC.

This sequence joins TRBV10-1 and TRBJ2-7, with 7 bases matching TRBD2. Germline V gives CDR1 WNHNN, CDR2 SYGVQD (reference sequence). CDR3 length: 15 residues. The V gene end was trimmed by 0 bases and the J gene end by 1 base; junction bases not matched to a gene: 3. The CDR3, as DNA: TGCGCCAGCAGTGAGTCTCGCGGGGGATCCTACGAGCAGTACTTC. It is translated as CASSESRGGSYEQYF.

V gene TRBV27 combines with J gene TRBJ1-1; D gene uncertain. Deletions cut 0 bases from V and 7 bases from J, with 12 bases between. This CDR3 has 14 residues. CDR1 is MNHEY, CDR2 SMNVEV, per germline (reference sequence). CDR3 sequence: CASSLSAQYGEAFF. The CDR3 DNA is TGTGCCAGCAGTTTATCGGCACAGTACGGTGAAGCTTTCTTT.

The V gene is TRBV9, the J gene TRBJ2-1; a possible D gene is TRBD1 (5 bases). Trimming cost V 3 bases and J 5 bases, with 18 bases left between them. The germline V gene encodes CDR1 SGDLS and CDR2 YYNGEE. The CDR3 has 16 amino acids. The chain's CDR3 is CASSEGNLDTDNEQFF. The CDR3 bases are TGTGCCAGCAGCGAAGGTAACTTGGACACCGACAATGAGCAGTTCTTC.

The V call is TRBV7-9, the J call TRBJ1-5; D possibly corresponds to TRBD1 (6 bases). Germline assignment: CDR1 SEHNR and CDR2 FQNEAQ (reference sequence). The CDR3 extends over 16 amino acids. Trimming removed 7 bases from V and 3 bases from J, with 19 bases in between. Here the CDR3 reads CASTRTGLGDNQPQHF. DNA of the CDR3: TGTGCCAGCACCAGAACAGGGCTGGGAGACAATCAGCCCCAGCATTTT.

This chain connects TRBV27 to TRBJ2-7, with 7 bases that match TRBD2. The CDR3 length is 13 residues. The V gene end was trimmed by 6 bases and the J gene end by 3 bases; junction bases not matched to a gene: 5. Germline-derived CDR1 and CDR2 are MNHEY and SMNVEV (reference sequence). CDR3 loop: CASSRGEVYEQYF. CDR3 in DNA: TGTGCCAGCAGCCGGGGGGAGGTCTACGAGCAGTACTTC.